This T cell receptor (beta chain) was captured by sequencing in a study of vaccination and CD4 T cells after COVID-19. Broader study findings: Median counts of SARS-CoV-2-reactive clonotypes increased from 21 to 38; this difference was not significant.

The treatment denotes: roughly 10-day PBMC culture with coronavirus spike peptide pools or control peptides (ViraFEST assay). Cultured CD4+ T cells had their DNA profiled by the Oncomine TCR Beta short-read assay. From the PCR reads, TCRdb called clonotypes with MiXCR, one entry per CDR3 protein. The table lists approximately 24,000 distinct CDR3 sequences, around 70% of them singletons. This clonotype was seen only a few times. Its antigen is unidentified. This CDR3 spans 15 amino acids. Germline CDR1 SGHVS, CDR2 FNYEAQ. Trimming took 4 bases from V and 2 from J; bases not matched to a gene: 7. J is TRBJ2-5 and V is TRBV7-6, with 7 nucleotides matching TRBD1. This TCR derives from a human donor who received a COVID-19 vaccine. The starting material was CD4+ T cells from blood, cultured in vitro, obtained after SARS-CoV-2 vaccination. CDR3 residues: CASSSGQQAQETQYF. The CDR3 DNA sequence: TGTGCCAGCAGCTCGGGACAGCAAGCTCAAGAGACCCAGTACTTC.